Listed here are 21 T cell receptor beta chains from one sample, sequenced in a study of molecular identifiers for immune sequencing clone quantification. Each CDR3 protein gets one entry after TCRdb re-called the PCR reads with MiXCR. The data contain approximately 550,000 distinct CDR3 sequences, about 21% of them seen just once; the ten biggest clones take up about 0.8%. Sequencing input: naive CD8+ T cells from blood, with Jurkat cell RNA spiked in. Subset of the sample: FACS-sorted CD8+CD4-CCR7+CD45RA+ naive T cells. The receptors shown here come from a human donor in good health. Some libraries in this study had Jurkat cell RNA spiked in.

This clonotype was recorded many times. The rearrangement uses TRBV7-2 and TRBJ2-7; D is possibly TRBD1 (6 bases). V lost 4 bases and J lost 2, with 9 bases in between. The CDR3 totals 13 residues. From germline, CDR1 is SGHTA and CDR2 FQGNSA. CDR3 residues: CASSYGDTYEQYF. The DNA of the CDR3 is TGTGCCAGCAGCTATGGGGACACCTACGAGCAGTACTTC.

This clonotype was found many times. The chain has TRBV24-1 and TRBJ2-1; a possible D gene is TRBD2 (5 bases). This CDR3 contains 15 residues. CDR1 and CDR2 (germline): KGHDR, SFDVKD. V was trimmed by 2 bases and J by 4 bases, leaving 11 bases between them. The CDR3 protein is CATSDSTSGYNEQFF. DNA of the CDR3: TGTGCCACCAGTGATTCGACTTCGGGGTACAATGAGCAGTTCTTC.

This clonotype came up many times. The chain carries TRBV29-1 and TRBJ1-1, with D unclear. With 7 bases removed from V and 1 base from J, the gap between germline ends came to 10 bases. Germline-derived CDR1 and CDR2 are SQVTM and ANQGSEA. The CDR3 totals 12 residues. CDR3 protein: CSAVDQNTEAFF. CDR3 sequence (DNA): TGCAGCGCCGTGGACCAGAACACTGAAGCTTTCTTT.

This clonotype turned up a few times. The chain uses TRBV19 and TRBJ2-2; 9 nucleotides agree with TRBD1. The CDR3 runs 17 residues. Germline assignment: CDR1 LNHDA and CDR2 SQIVND (reference sequence). Trimming took 8 bases from V and 5 from J; bases not matched to a gene: 15. The CDR3 spells CASGTGYGVGGTGELFF. Written as DNA, the CDR3 is TGTGCCAGTGGGACAGGGTACGGCGTCGGGGGGACCGGGGAGCTGTTTTTT. The full variable domain, with the rest looked up from reference TRBV19 and TRBJ2-2, is DGGITQSPKYLFRKEGQNVTLSCEQNLNHDAMYWYRQDPGQGLRLIYYSQIVNDFQKGDIAEGYSVSREKKESFPLTVTSAQKNPTAFYLCASGTGYGVGGTGELFFGEGSRLTVL.

V gene TRBV3-1 combines with J gene TRBJ2-5; D remains ambiguous. The germline V gene encodes CDR1 LGHDT and CDR2 YNNKEL (reference sequence). The CDR3 is 15 residues long. V shed 0 bases and J shed 1 base, with 9 bases lying between them. CDR3 amino acids: CASSQDDSLQETQYF. CDR3 DNA sequence: TGTGCCAGCAGCCAAGATGATAGTCTCCAAGAGACCCAGTACTTC.

This clonotype was seen repeatedly, ten times or more. The DNA for the CDR3 is TGTGCCAGCAGCTTAGAAGGGGGGTTTTATTCACCCCTCCACTTT. Its translation is CASSLEGGFYSPLHF. The chain joins TRBV7-2 to TRBJ1-6; possible D gene TRBD1, 6 bases. The V end was cut by 1 base, the J end by 8 bases, with 12 bases between. The CDR3 loop spans 15 amino acids. Looked up from germline, CDR1 is SGHTA and CDR2 is FQGNSA.

In this sample, this clonotype turned up many times. This chain connects TRBV6-5 to TRBJ1-1, with a weak D call TRBD1 (5 bases). Trimming pared 2 bases from V and 6 bases from J, leaving 16 bases between. This CDR3 spans 15 amino acids. The germline CDR1 and CDR2 sequences are MNHEY and SVGAGI. The DNA for the CDR3 is TGTGCCAGCAGTTACGCCTGGGACGAAGGGGCTGAAGCTTTCTTT. It codes for CASSYAWDEGAEAFF.

This clonotype was counted once. The chain employs TRBV5-1 and TRBJ1-1; D unresolved. Germline CDR1 SGHRS, CDR2 YFSETQ. The CDR3 runs to 16 residues. Between the trimmed V and J ends, which lost 4 bases and 3 bases, there was a span of 19 bases. The CDR3 loop reads CASSPGRRPEDTEAFF. For the CDR3, the DNA is TGCGCCAGCAGCCCTGGACGGAGGCCGGAGGACACTGAAGCTTTCTTT.

Worth noting for this clonotype: This could be a read error, since a much larger clone is one nucleotide away. The V and J genes are TRBV6-5 and TRBJ1-1, with D unclear. Germline V gene data show CDR1 as MNHEY and CDR2 as SVGAGI. Trimming took off 2 bases at V and 7 bases at J, with 14 bases between the two ends. The CDR3 is made up of 14 amino acids. The CDR3 nucleotides are TGTGCCAGCAGTTACCCACCCGACGGCTTTGAAGCTTTCTTT. Translating gives CASSYPPDGFEAFF.

The table lists this clonotype with many counts. V usage is TRBV12-3 or TRBV12-4 and J usage is TRBJ2-6, with a possible D match to TRBD2 (6 bases). This CDR3 spans 16 amino acids. V was trimmed by 4 bases and J by 0 bases, leaving 10 bases between them. The CDR3 bases are TGTGCCAGCAGTTCACCGGGACTCTCTGGGGCCAACGTCCTGACTTTC. Translating gives CASSSPGLSGANVLTF.

The rearrangement joins TRBV7-9 to TRBJ1-2; perhaps TRBD1 as D (6 bases). CDR1 and CDR2 (germline): SEHNR, FQNEAQ (reference sequence). This CDR3 has 14 residues. Trimming removed 5 bases at V and 3 bases at J, with 13 bases between. The CDR3 DNA reads TGTGCCAGCAGCCTCCGGACAGAGGACTATGGCTACACCTTC. Amino acids: CASSLRTEDYGYTF.

This clonotype was counted at least ten times. V gene TRBV5-1 combines with J gene TRBJ2-1; D is unclear. There are 15 residues in the CDR3. Germline loops: CDR1 SGHRS, CDR2 YFSETQ. With 6 bases removed from V and 0 bases from J, the gap between germline ends came to 13 bases. This chain's CDR3 is CASTRAPSSYNEQFF. The CDR3 nucleotides are TGCGCCAGCACCAGAGCCCCGAGCTCCTACAATGAGCAGTTCTTC.

As to this clonotype: Being one base from a much bigger clone, this may be a read error. V and J are TRBV6-6 and TRBJ1-1; D unresolved. Germline CDR1 is MNHNY and CDR2 is SVGAGI (reference sequence). The CDR3 runs to 13 residues. The CDR3: CASRTGHLTEALF. DNA of the CDR3: TGTGCCAGCAGAACCGGGCATCTTACTGAAGCTCTCTTT.

This clonotype was recorded at least ten times. V and J are TRBV5-6 and TRBJ2-1; a weak D match, TRBD2 (5 bases). The CDR3 totals 15 residues. Looked up from germline, CDR1 is SGHDT and CDR2 is YYEEEE. V was trimmed by 3 bases and J by 7 bases, leaving 17 bases between them. This CDR3 reads CASSSEVTNWNEQFF. In DNA form, the CDR3 reads TGTGCCAGCAGCTCGGAGGTTACCAATTGGAATGAGCAGTTCTTC.

V is TRBV10-2 and J is TRBJ2-1; 8 nucleotides agree with TRBD2. The trim removed 8 bases at V and 8 bases at J, leaving 8 bases unmatched. CDR3 length: 13 residues. CDR1 WSHSY and CDR2 SAAADI come from the germline V gene. The CDR3 DNA reads as TGCGCCAGCTCCCGGGGGGGTGGAGATGAGCAGTTCTTC. As protein: CASSRGGGDEQFF.

The chain couples TRBV2 to TRBJ2-1, with unresolved D. The CDR3 spans 15 residues. The ends were cut back, 6 bases at V and 0 bases at J, with 12 bases in the middle. The germline CDR1 and CDR2 sequences are SNHLY and FYNNEI. The CDR3 nucleotides are TGTGCCAGCAGGGCAGTCCCTCTCTCCTACAATGAGCAGTTCTTC. Translated: CASRAVPLSYNEQFF.

This clonotype showed up many times. In DNA, the CDR3 is TGTGCCAGCAGTTTAAATTACAGGGGAGTCTACGAGCAGTACTTC. Translation: CASSLNYRGVYEQYF. The genes are TRBV27 and TRBJ2-7; 7 nucleotides align to TRBD1. The CDR3 extends over 15 amino acids. The germline V gene encodes CDR1 MNHEY and CDR2 SMNVEV (reference sequence). V was pared by 2 bases and J by 3 bases, with 7 bases of the junction left unmatched.

The V call is TRBV4-3, the J call TRBJ2-1; perhaps TRBD2 as D (6 bases). V was cut by 4 bases and J by 0 bases, with 13 bases left in between. CDR1 LGHNA and CDR2 YSLEER come from the germline V gene. The CDR3 loop spans 16 amino acids. The CDR3 here is CASSLKPGDSYNEQFF. CDR3 bases: TGCGCCAGCAGCCTAAAACCGGGGGACTCCTACAATGAGCAGTTCTTC.

The gene calls are TRBV19 and TRBJ2-5; D is unresolved. The CDR3 is 13 amino acids. Trimming shortened V by 5 bases and J by 0 bases, and 7 bases separated the two germline ends. CDR1 LNHDA and CDR2 SQIVND come from the germline V gene (reference sequence). This CDR3 reads CASSEANQETQYF. The CDR3 nucleotides are TGTGCCAGTAGTGAGGCAAACCAAGAGACCCAGTACTTC.

At least ten counts were recorded for this clonotype. The V gene is TRBV20-1, the J gene TRBJ1-5; D gene uncertain. V lost 2 bases, J lost 0 bases, and 5 bases lay in between. This CDR3 contains 13 residues. The V gene's germline CDR1 is DFQATT and CDR2 SNEGSKA (reference sequence). In nucleotides, the CDR3 is TGCAGTGCTAGAACGTATAGCAATCAGCCCCAGCATTTT. Encoded protein: CSARTYSNQPQHF.

This clonotype was counted between two and nine times. V usage is TRBV30 and J usage is TRBJ2-3, with no clear D. The V gene lost 6 bases and the J gene lost 5 bases, with 12 bases spanning the gap. CDR3 length: 12 residues. Germline V gene data show CDR1 as GTSNPN and CDR2 as SVGIG (reference sequence). The CDR3 is CACTSSIDTQYF. DNA of the CDR3: TGTGCCTGCACTTCATCGATAGATACGCAGTATTTT. Full variable domain (remainder filled in from reference TRBV30 and TRBJ2-3): SQTIHQWPATLVQPVGSPLSLECTVEGTSNPNLYWYRQAAGRGLQLLFYSVGIGQISSEVPQNLSASRPQDRQFILSSKKLLLSDSGFYLCACTSSIDTQYFGPGTRLTVL.